The subject of this entry is one T cell receptor (beta chain). The target antigen is unknown. The sample is drawn from a study of cytomegalovirus exposure and HLA in healthy donors. Study-level findings and limits: The study recorded around 160 TCR beta chains that were cytomegalovirus-associated.

CDR3 length equals 12 residues. CDR1 is MGHDK and CDR2 is SYGVNS in the germline V gene. The V and J ends lost 1 base and 5 bases respectively, with 5 bases between them. Only in-frame clones appear in the TCRdb table, and some are missing; sequencing was by immunoSEQ multiplex PCR. The sample carries roughly 130,000 clones, over 85% recorded once. The V call is TRBV25-1, the J call TRBJ2-5, with D unclear. The TCR sequence derives from a man aged 25 to 40 in good health and CMV-seronegative. Sequencing was performed on PBMCs. The CDR3 nucleotides are TGTGCCAGCAGTGAATTTCTGGAGACCCAGTACTTC. Protein: CASSEFLETQYF. The full variable domain, with the rest looked up from reference TRBV25-1 and TRBJ2-5, is EADIYQTPRYLVIGTGKKITLECSQTMGHDKMYWYQQDPGMELHLIHYSYGVNSTEKGDLSSESTVSRIRTEHFPLTLESARPSHTSQYLCASSEFLETQYFGPGTRLLVL.